The clone carrying this T cell receptor beta chain was detected a few times. The antigen is undetermined. This specimen belongs to a study of T-cell reconstitution after alpha-beta-depleted transplantation in children. Study-wide results and limits: Roughly two months post-transplant, alpha-beta T cells reportedly originated from several hundred graft clones that had expanded.

Library preparation (for TCRbeta) was performed with unique molecular identifiers. TCRdb redid the calling of the PCR reads with MiXCR, one entry per CDR3 protein. The sample shows about 980,000 distinct CDR3 sequences, around 30% of them seen only once. The length of the CDR3 is 15 residues. Deletions cut 3 bases from V and 5 bases from J, with 19 bases between. CDR1 is DFQATT and CDR2 is SNEGSKA in the germline V gene (reference sequence). This TCR came from a boy under three years old who had a stem cell transplant for SCID, so the T cells may come from the graft donor. The J gene is TRBJ2-5, the V gene TRBV20-1; the D gene could be TRBD1 or TRBD2 (5 bases each). The source material was PBMCs, mostly from graft donor cells, sampled 360 days after TCRalphabeta/CD19-depleted stem cell transplant. The CDR3 DNA reads as TGCAGTGCTAGTTCTAACCGGGGCGCGGGCGAGACCCAGTACTTC. Translation: CSASSNRGAGETQYF.